Following are 10 T cell receptor beta chains from one sample sequenced in a study of T-cell reconstitution after alpha-beta-depleted transplantation in children. Unique molecular identifiers were built into the TCRbeta library. MiXCR was run by TCRdb on the PCR reads, yielding one entry per CDR3 protein. The data contain fewer than 550,000 distinct CDR3 sequences, roughly an eighth of them singletons. The sequenced sample was PBMCs, mostly from graft donor cells, obtained 180 days after TCRalphabeta/CD19-depleted stem cell transplant. These receptors came from a female patient aged 2-9 years who had a stem cell transplant for aplastic anemia, so the T cells may come from the graft donor.

This clonotype was counted between two and nine times. This chain links TRBV27 with TRBJ1-2; D is uncertain. The CDR3 is made up of 18 amino acids. Germline V gene data show CDR1 as MNHEY and CDR2 as SMNVEV (reference sequence). V shed 6 bases and J shed 6 bases, with 29 bases lying between them. The CDR3 DNA reads as TGTGCCAGCAGCCCGACTCTGATTTGGAGCCCTTCTCCCAATGGCTACACCTTC. Its translation: CASSPTLIWSPSPNGYTF.

The V gene is TRBV2, the J gene TRBJ2-3, with 10 bases aligning to TRBD1. Looked up from germline, CDR1 is SNHLY and CDR2 is FYNNEI. V was pared by 7 bases and J by 2 bases, with 3 bases of the junction left unmatched. The CDR3 totals 14 residues. The CDR3 here is CASKGQGTTDTQYF. CDR3 bases: TGTGCCAGCAAGGGACAGGGGACCACAGATACGCAGTATTTT.

This clonotype has just a few counts. This rearrangement joins TRBV12-3 or TRBV12-4 to TRBJ1-2, with a possible D match to TRBD1 (6 bases). The length of the CDR3 is 15 residues. Trimming removed 5 bases from V and 2 bases from J, with 15 bases in between. CDR3 loop: CASSPGRGLNYGYTF. As DNA, the CDR3 is TGTGCCAGCAGTCCGGGTCGGGGGCTGAACTATGGCTACACCTTC.

This clonotype has a count of ten or more. Written as DNA, the CDR3 is TGCGCCAGCAGCCAAGTTCGGAGTGCCACCGGGGAGCTGTTTTTT. This codes for CASSQVRSATGELFF. V and J are TRBV4-3 and TRBJ2-2; D ambiguous. CDR1 and CDR2 (germline): LGHNA, YSLEER. CDR3 length: 15 amino acids. Trimming removed 1 base from V and 4 bases from J, with 10 bases in between.

The CDR3, as DNA: TGCGCCAGCAGGCAGGGAACGAACACTGAAGCTTTCTTT. This sequence encodes CASRQGTNTEAFF. The V and J genes are TRBV5-1 and TRBJ1-1; D is possibly TRBD1 (5 bases). The CDR3 spans 13 residues. In germline, CDR1 is SGHRS, CDR2 YFSETQ. Trimming removed 5 bases from V and 1 base from J, with 9 bases in between.

This clonotype has at least ten counts. This chain links TRBV7-9 with TRBJ2-1; 11 bases are a match to TRBD2. This CDR3 contains 16 residues. V lost 3 bases to trimming and J lost 8 bases; unmatched junction nucleotides: 9. Germline CDR1 and CDR2: SEHNR and FQNEAQ (reference sequence). This CDR3 reads CASSFFTSGSTDEQFF. CDR3 sequence (DNA): TGTGCCAGCAGCTTTTTTACTAGCGGGAGCACCGATGAGCAGTTCTTC. The whole variable domain, remainder taken from reference TRBV7-9 and TRBJ2-1, is DTGVSQNPRHKITKRGQNVTFRCDPISEHNRLYWYRQTLGQGPEFLTYFQNEAQLEKSRLLSDRFSAERPKGSFSTLEIQRTEQGDSAMYLCASSFFTSGSTDEQFFGPGTRLTVL.

A few counts support this clonotype. The V call is TRBV12-3 or TRBV12-4, the J call TRBJ2-3; no clear D. CDR3 length equals 12 residues. V gave up 4 bases and J gave up 6 bases, with 8 bases separating them. CDR3 in amino acids: CASSSYGDTQYF. The CDR3 coding sequence is TGTGCCAGCAGTTCATACGGGGATACGCAGTATTTT.

The rearrangement links TRBV29-1 to TRBJ2-5; 9 nucleotides match TRBD2. The CDR3 has 16 amino acids. With 2 bases clipped from V and 3 bases from J, the junction kept 10 bases outside the gene matches. Germline V gene data show CDR1 as SQVTM and CDR2 as ANQGSEA. The CDR3 DNA follows: TGCAGCGTTGAACAGCGGGAGGACTCTATCAAAGAGACCCAGTACTTC. As protein: CSVEQREDSIKETQYF. Drawing the rest from reference TRBV29-1 and TRBJ2-5, the complete variable domain is SAVISQKPSRDICQRGTSLTIQCQVDSQVTMMFWYRQQPGQSLTLIATANQGSEATYESGFVIDKFPISRPNLTFSTLTVSNMSPEDSSIYLCSVEQREDSIKETQYFGPGTRLLVL.

This clonotype occurred a few times. The V and J genes are TRBV7-2 and TRBJ2-5, with D possibly matching TRBD2 (5 bases). The CDR3 consists of 14 residues. CDR1 and CDR2 (germline): SGHTA, FQGNSA. Trimming removed 2 bases at V and 2 bases at J, with 9 bases between. The CDR3 here is CASSLLATQETQYF. DNA of the CDR3: TGTGCCAGCAGCTTATTAGCGACTCAAGAGACCCAGTACTTC.

This clonotype was seen only a few times. The chain recombines TRBV15 with TRBJ1-1, with D tentatively TRBD1 (5 bases). The V gene's germline CDR1 is LNHNV and CDR2 YYDKDF (reference sequence). V lost 0 bases and J 0 bases, leaving 8 bases between the germline ends. This CDR3 is built from 15 residues. CDR3 in amino acids: CATSRDRAMNTEAFF. The DNA for the CDR3 is TGTGCCACCAGCAGAGACAGGGCAATGAACACTGAAGCTTTCTTT.